These 19 T cell receptor beta chains were all obtained from the same sample, sequenced in a study of shared clonotypes between healthy human individuals. The method was immunoSEQ multiplex PCR; TCRdb's version includes in-frame clones alone and lacks a portion of them. The data contain around 2.1 million clones, under 95% of them singletons. CD45RO-negative cells were positively selected for CCR7, leaving out terminally differentiated effector memory CD45RA+ cells. The sequenced sample consisted of naive CD8+ T cells from PBMCs. The receptors shown here come from a young man in good health. Some clones in this sample may be carry-over from other donors' samples.

This clone was detected only once. The chain carries TRBV5-6 and TRBJ2-3; tentatively, D is TRBD2 (6 bases). The V gene lost 0 bases and the J gene lost 0 bases, with 11 bases spanning the gap. Germline V gives CDR1 SGHDT, CDR2 YYEEEE. CDR3 size: 16 residues. In DNA form, the CDR3 reads TGTGCCAGCAGCTTGGGAGGGGCGGGGAGCACAGATACGCAGTATTTT. It is translated as CASSLGGAGSTDTQYF.

J is TRBJ2-7 and V is TRBV6-5; the D is unclear. The germline V and J ends were trimmed by 4 bases and 6 bases, with 13 bases remaining between them. This CDR3 comprises 13 residues. Germline V gene data show CDR1 as MNHEY and CDR2 as SVGAGI. DNA of the CDR3: TGTGCCAGCAGTTTTACGTTAGGCGGCGAGCAGTACTTC. This encodes CASSFTLGGEQYF.

The V call is TRBV4-1, the J call TRBJ1-5; D may be TRBD1 (6 bases). Germline V CDR1 and CDR2: MGHRA, YSYEKL. V was shortened by 5 bases and J by 0 bases, with 17 bases between the two germline ends. The CDR3 spans 17 residues. CDR3 sequence (DNA): TGCGCCAGCAGCAAGTCTCACAGGGACCTTAGCAATCAGCCCCAGCATTTT. Its translation is CASSKSHRDLSNQPQHF.

This chain joins TRBV27 and TRBJ2-2; 9 bases line up with TRBD1. This CDR3 contains 17 residues. Germline loops: CDR1 MNHEY, CDR2 SMNVEV (reference sequence). Unmatched junction bases numbered 11, after V lost 2 bases and J lost 7 bases. This CDR3 is CASSLLSNRGRDGELFF. For the CDR3, the DNA is TGTGCCAGCAGTTTACTATCGAACAGGGGGCGGGACGGGGAGCTGTTTTTT.

The chain uses TRBV11-2 and TRBJ2-7; the D gene is possibly TRBD2 (6 bases). Looked up from germline, CDR1 is SGHAT and CDR2 is FQNNGV. The CDR3 is 16 amino acids. Trimming stripped 2 bases from V and 5 bases from J, with 19 bases between. The CDR3 DNA reads TGTGCCAGCAGCTTATTCGGTGCGGGACGGTTCCACGAGCAGTACTTC. Residues: CASSLFGAGRFHEQYF.

The chain combines TRBV5-1 with TRBJ2-7; tentatively, D is TRBD2 (5 bases). Trimming removed 7 bases at V and 3 bases at J, with 8 bases between. The CDR3 loop spans 11 amino acids. Germline CDR1 and CDR2: SGHRS and YFSETQ. CDR3 loop: CASRGNYEQYF. The CDR3 nucleotides are TGCGCCAGCCGGGGAAACTACGAGCAGTACTTC.

The gene calls are TRBV14 and TRBJ2-1; 9 positions agree with TRBD1. The trim removed 5 bases at V and 4 bases at J, leaving 9 bases unmatched. CDR3 length equals 16 residues. Germline loops: CDR1 SGHDN, CDR2 FVKESK. The chain's CDR3 is CASSTQTGGNYNEQFF. DNA for the CDR3: TGTGCCAGCAGCACCCAGACAGGGGGAAATTACAATGAGCAGTTCTTC.

This clone was observed a single time. The chain combines TRBV9 with TRBJ2-7; 7 nucleotides line up with TRBD2. CDR3 length: 16 residues. V lost 3 bases and J lost 2; bases outside the gene matches: 11. Germline CDR1 is SGDLS and CDR2 is YYNGEE. In DNA, the CDR3 is TGTGCCAGCAGCGACACACGGGAGGCCTCACCCTACGAGCAGTACTTC. Its protein product is CASSDTREASPYEQYF.

The V gene is TRBV5-1, the J gene TRBJ2-1; 13 bases map to TRBD2. This CDR3 is 17 amino acids long. The germline V gene encodes CDR1 SGHRS and CDR2 YFSETQ. Trimming took 0 bases from V and 4 from J; bases not matched to a gene: 4. The DNA for the CDR3 is TGCGCCAGCAGCTTGGTTGGGGGACTAGCGGGATACAATGAGCAGTTCTTC. Its translation is CASSLVGGLAGYNEQFF.

This clone appeared once. J is TRBJ2-4 and V is TRBV28; possibly TRBD2 for D (6 bases). Trimming pared 9 bases from V and 0 bases from J, leaving 15 bases between. Per germline, CDR1 MDHEN and CDR2 SYDVKM. The CDR3 has 15 residues. The CDR3: CASDSGTVAKNIQYF. In DNA, the CDR3 is TGTGCCAGTGATAGCGGTACGGTAGCCAAAAACATTCAGTACTTC.

This chain joins TRBV27 and TRBJ2-7; perhaps D is TRBD1 or TRBD2 (5 bases each). The CDR3 is 14 amino acids. With 1 base removed from V and 4 bases from J, the gap between germline ends came to 11 bases. CDR1 MNHEY and CDR2 SMNVEV come from the germline V gene (reference sequence). CDR3 DNA sequence: TGTGCCAGCAGTTTATTCGGGACCAGATACGAGCAGTACTTC. Translation: CASSLFGTRYEQYF.

The chain employs TRBV2 and TRBJ1-5, with 8 nucleotides matching TRBD1. CDR3 length: 13 amino acids. The ends lost 9 bases at V and 3 bases at J; junction bases unmatched: 4. Germline V gene data show CDR1 as SNHLY and CDR2 as FYNNEI. The chain's CDR3 is CASRDRYNQPQHF. The CDR3 bases are TGTGCCAGTAGGGACAGGTACAATCAGCCCCAGCATTTT.

This chain uses TRBV4-1 with TRBJ2-7; D not resolved. V was trimmed by 0 bases and J by 2 bases, leaving 11 bases between them. The CDR3 contains 15 residues. Germline V lookup: CDR1 MGHRA, CDR2 YSYEKL. The chain's CDR3 is CASSQDLRPPYEQYF. The CDR3 coding sequence is TGCGCCAGCAGCCAAGACCTCCGGCCCCCCTACGAGCAGTACTTC.

The rearrangement joins TRBV6-1 to TRBJ1-1, with unresolved D. CDR3 length: 10 residues. Deletions cut 8 bases from V and 3 bases from J, with 4 bases between. Per germline, CDR1 MNHNS and CDR2 SASEGT. The CDR3 region has the DNA TGTGCCAGCCAAGACACTGAAGCTTTCTTT. It encodes CASQDTEAFF.

CDR3 region: CASSLVVGGTEAFF. CDR3 nucleotides: TGTGCCAGCAGTTTAGTGGTAGGGGGCACTGAAGCTTTCTTT. V usage is TRBV28 and J usage is TRBJ1-1; possible D gene TRBD1, 6 bases. The V end lost 2 bases, the J end lost 4 bases, and 11 bases lay between the germline ends. The CDR3 contains 14 residues. CDR1 is MDHEN and CDR2 is SYDVKM in the germline V gene.

The chain is built from TRBV10-3 and TRBJ2-7; D remains ambiguous. In germline, CDR1 is ENHRY, CDR2 SYGVKD. V was cut by 3 bases and J by 2 bases, with 11 bases left in between. This CDR3 comprises 14 residues. Here the CDR3 DNA reads TGTGCCATCAGTGACCAGAAGAGCACCTACGAGCAGTACTTC. Translating gives CAISDQKSTYEQYF.

This chain joins TRBV11-2 and TRBJ2-5; TRBD1 might be the D (7 bases). The CDR3 is made up of 14 amino acids. Trimming pared 1 base from V and 2 bases from J, leaving 8 bases between. Germline CDR1 reads SGHAT; CDR2 reads FQNNGV. CDR3 nucleotide sequence: TGTGCCAGCAGCTTAGCAGGGGGGCAAGAGACCCAGTACTTC. It specifies CASSLAGGQETQYF.

The chain uses TRBV5-4 and TRBJ1-1; 7 bases align to TRBD1. The trim removed 3 bases at V and 4 bases at J, leaving 3 bases unmatched. This CDR3 is 13 amino acids long. In germline, CDR1 is SGHNT, CDR2 YYREEE (reference sequence). In DNA, the CDR3 is TGTGCCAGCAGCTCCAGGGGGGGCACTGAAGCTTTCTTT. This encodes CASSSRGGTEAFF.

In regard to this clone: At one of its ends the junction is not consistent with the germline gene, which may arise from a read error. The chain recombines TRBV14 with TRBJ1-1, with D possibly being TRBD1 (6 bases). Germline V gene data show CDR1 as SGHDN and CDR2 as FVKESK. The CDR3 totals 13 residues. The CDR3: CASSLWGKGGRIF. In DNA form, the CDR3 reads TGTGCCAGCAGCCTTTGGGGAAAAGGGGGACGGATTTTT.